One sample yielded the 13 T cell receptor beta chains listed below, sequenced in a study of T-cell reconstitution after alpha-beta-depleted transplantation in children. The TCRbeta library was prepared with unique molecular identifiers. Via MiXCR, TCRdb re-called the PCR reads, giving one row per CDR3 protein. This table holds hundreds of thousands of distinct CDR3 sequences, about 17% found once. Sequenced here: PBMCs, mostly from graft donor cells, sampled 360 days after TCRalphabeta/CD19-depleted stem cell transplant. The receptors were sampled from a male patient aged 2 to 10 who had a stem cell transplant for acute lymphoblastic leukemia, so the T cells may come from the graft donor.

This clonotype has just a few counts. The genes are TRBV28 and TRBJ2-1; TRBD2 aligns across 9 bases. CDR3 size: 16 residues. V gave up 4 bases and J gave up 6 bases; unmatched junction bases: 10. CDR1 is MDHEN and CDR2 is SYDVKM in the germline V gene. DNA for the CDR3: TGTGCCAGCAGTTCCTTAGCGGGAGCGTCTGGCAATGAGCAGTTCTTC. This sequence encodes CASSSLAGASGNEQFF.

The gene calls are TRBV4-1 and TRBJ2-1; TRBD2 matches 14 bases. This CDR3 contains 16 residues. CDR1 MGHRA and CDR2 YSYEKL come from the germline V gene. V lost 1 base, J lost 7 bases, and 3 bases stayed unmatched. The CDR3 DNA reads TGCGCCAGCAGCCAAGCGGGACTAGCGGGAGTTAATGAGCAGTTCTTC. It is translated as CASSQAGLAGVNEQFF.

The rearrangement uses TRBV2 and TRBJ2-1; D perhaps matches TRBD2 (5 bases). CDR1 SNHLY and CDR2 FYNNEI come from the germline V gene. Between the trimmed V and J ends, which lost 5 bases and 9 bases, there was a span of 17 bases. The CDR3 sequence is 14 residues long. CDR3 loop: CASSLGGLSGEQFF. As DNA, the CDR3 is TGTGCCAGCAGTCTCGGCGGACTCTCGGGTGAGCAGTTCTTC.

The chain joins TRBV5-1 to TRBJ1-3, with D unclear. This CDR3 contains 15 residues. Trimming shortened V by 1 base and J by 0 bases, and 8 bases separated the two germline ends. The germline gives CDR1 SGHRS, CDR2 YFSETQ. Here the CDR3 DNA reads TGCGCCAGCAGCTTGCAAGCGGCCTCTGGAAACACCATATATTTT. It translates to CASSLQAASGNTIYF.

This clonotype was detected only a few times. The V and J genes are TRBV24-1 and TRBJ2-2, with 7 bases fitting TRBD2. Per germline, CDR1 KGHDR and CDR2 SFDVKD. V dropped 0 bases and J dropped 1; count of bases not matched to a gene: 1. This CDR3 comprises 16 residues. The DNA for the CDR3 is TGTGCCACCAGTGATTTGGCTAGCGGGAACACCGGGGAGCTGTTTTTT. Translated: CATSDLASGNTGELFF.

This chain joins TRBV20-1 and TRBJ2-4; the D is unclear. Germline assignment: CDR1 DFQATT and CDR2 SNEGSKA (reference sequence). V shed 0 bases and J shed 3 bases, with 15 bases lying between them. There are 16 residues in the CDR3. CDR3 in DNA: TGCAGTGCTAGAGATCCCTTAAGTGTCGGCAAAAACATTCAGTACTTC. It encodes CSARDPLSVGKNIQYF.

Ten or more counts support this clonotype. In nucleotides, the CDR3 is TGCGCCAGCAGCATGGGACTAGCGGGAGGATCCACAGATACGCAGTATTTT. As protein: CASSMGLAGGSTDTQYF. The gene calls are TRBV5-1 and TRBJ2-3; 15 positions agree with TRBD2. The CDR3 has 17 amino acids. In germline, CDR1 is SGHRS, CDR2 YFSETQ. V gave up 4 bases and J gave up 2 bases; unmatched junction bases: 5. Combining the CDR3 with reference TRBV5-1 and TRBJ2-3 gives the whole variable domain KAGVTQTPRYLIKTRGQQVTLSCSPISGHRSVSWYQQTPGQGLQFLFEYFSETQRNKGNFPGRFSGRQFSNSRSEMNVSTLELGDSALYLCASSMGLAGGSTDTQYFGPGTRLTVL.

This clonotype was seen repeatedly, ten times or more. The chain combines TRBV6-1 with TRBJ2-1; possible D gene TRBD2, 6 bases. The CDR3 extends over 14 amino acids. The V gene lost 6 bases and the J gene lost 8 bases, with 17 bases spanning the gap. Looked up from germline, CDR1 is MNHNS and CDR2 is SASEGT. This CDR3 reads CASRLGTGTYEQFF. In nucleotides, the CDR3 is TGTGCCAGCAGACTGGGGACTGGGACGTATGAGCAGTTCTTC.

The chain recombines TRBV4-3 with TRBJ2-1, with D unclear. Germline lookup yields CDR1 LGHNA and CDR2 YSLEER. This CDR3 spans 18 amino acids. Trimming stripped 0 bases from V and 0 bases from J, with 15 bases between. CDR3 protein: CASSQDWVWRSSYNEQFF. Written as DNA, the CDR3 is TGCGCCAGCAGCCAAGACTGGGTCTGGCGGAGCTCCTACAATGAGCAGTTCTTC.

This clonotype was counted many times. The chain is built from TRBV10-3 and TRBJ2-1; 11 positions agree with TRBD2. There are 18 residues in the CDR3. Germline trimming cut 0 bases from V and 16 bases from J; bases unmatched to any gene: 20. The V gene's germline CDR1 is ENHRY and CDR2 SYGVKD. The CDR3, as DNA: TGTGCCATCAGTGAGTCGAGGGTCACTCCTAGCGGGAGGCTAAGATATTTCTTC. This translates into CAISESRVTPSGRLRYFF.

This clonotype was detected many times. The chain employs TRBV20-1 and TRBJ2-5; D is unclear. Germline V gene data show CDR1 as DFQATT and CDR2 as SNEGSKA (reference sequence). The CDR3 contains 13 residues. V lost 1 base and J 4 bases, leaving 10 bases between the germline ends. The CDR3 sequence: CSARALVGETQYF. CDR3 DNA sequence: TGCAGTGCTAGAGCCCTGGTGGGAGAGACCCAGTACTTC.

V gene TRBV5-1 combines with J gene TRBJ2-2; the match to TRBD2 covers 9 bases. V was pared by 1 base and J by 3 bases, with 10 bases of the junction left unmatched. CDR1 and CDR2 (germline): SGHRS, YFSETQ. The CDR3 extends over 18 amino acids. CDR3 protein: CASSLSSREGRDTGELFF. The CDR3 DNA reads TGCGCCAGCAGCTTGTCCTCGCGGGAGGGCCGGGACACCGGGGAGCTGTTTTTT. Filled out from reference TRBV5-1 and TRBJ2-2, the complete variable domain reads KAGVTQTPRYLIKTRGQQVTLSCSPISGHRSVSWYQQTPGQGLQFLFEYFSETQRNKGNFPGRFSGRQFSNSRSEMNVSTLELGDSALYLCASSLSSREGRDTGELFFGEGSRLTVL.

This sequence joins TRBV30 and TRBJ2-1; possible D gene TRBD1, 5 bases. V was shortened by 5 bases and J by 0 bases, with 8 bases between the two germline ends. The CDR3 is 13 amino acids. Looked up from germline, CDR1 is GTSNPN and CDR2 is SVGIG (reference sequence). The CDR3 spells CAWGHSSYNEQFF. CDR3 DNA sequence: TGTGCCTGGGGACACAGCTCCTACAATGAGCAGTTCTTC.